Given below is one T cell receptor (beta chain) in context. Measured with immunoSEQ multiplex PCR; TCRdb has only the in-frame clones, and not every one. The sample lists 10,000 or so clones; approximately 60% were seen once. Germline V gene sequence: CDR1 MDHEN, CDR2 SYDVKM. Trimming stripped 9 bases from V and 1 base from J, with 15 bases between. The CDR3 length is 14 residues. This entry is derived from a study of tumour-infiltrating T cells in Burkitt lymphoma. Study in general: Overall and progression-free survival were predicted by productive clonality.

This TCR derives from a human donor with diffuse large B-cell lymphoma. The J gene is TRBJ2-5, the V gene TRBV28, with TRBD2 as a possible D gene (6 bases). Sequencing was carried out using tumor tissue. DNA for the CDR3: TGTGCCAGTTCCCGGGACTCGTCCCAAGAGACCCAGTACTTC. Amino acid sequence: CASSRDSSQETQYF.